This TCR beta chain derives from a study of identical twins. The study, taken as a whole, reports: Within twin pairs, the out-of-frame alpha sequences they shared showed excess low generation probability. Fewer insertions were carried by abundant cord blood beta clonotypes, but none was seen in memory repertoires.

This clonotype was seen only a few times. Its antigen remains unknown. Each CDR3 protein is one row after TCRdb ran MiXCR on the 5' RACE reads. This table has 500,000 or so distinct CDR3 sequences, roughly a fifth appearing once. The sample was also linked to a second study, of T cells expressing NK-cell markers.

The sample was CD4+ T cells sorted from blood. This clonotype originated in a woman under 30 in good health.

The CDR3 is CASSHGTSAYEQYF. DNA of the CDR3: TGTGCCAGCAGCCATGGGACTAGCGCCTACGAGCAGTACTTC. The J gene is TRBJ2-7, the V gene TRBV3-1; 10 nucleotides align to TRBD2. The V gene end was trimmed by 3 bases and the J gene end by 2 bases; junction bases not matched to a gene: 1. The CDR3 has 14 residues. Germline CDR1 LGHDT, CDR2 YNNKEL (reference sequence).